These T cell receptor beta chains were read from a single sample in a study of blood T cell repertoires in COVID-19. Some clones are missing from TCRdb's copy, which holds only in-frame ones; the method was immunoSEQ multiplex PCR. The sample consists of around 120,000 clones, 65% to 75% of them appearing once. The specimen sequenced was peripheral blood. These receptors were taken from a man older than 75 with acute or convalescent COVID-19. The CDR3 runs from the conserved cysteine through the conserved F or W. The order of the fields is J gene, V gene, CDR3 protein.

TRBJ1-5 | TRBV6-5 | CASSPNRVGNIQHF
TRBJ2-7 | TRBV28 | CASSFLREAIYEQYF
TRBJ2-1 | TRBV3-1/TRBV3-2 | CASSPSGGEQFF
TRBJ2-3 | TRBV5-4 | CASSSRQRKVADTQYF
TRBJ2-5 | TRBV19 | CASSLAGTPETQYF
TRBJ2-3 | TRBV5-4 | CASSPTTSSDTQYF
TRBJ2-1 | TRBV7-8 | CASSLQGASSYNEQFF
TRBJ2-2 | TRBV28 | CASSFLTGELFF
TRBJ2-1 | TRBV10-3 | CAISDFSGRANGNEQFF
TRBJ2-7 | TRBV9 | CASSVHGTGSYEQYF
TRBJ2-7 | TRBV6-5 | CASTGQGTYEQYF
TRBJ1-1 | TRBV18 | CASSRDRDEAFF
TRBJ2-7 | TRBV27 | CASSSISYEQYF
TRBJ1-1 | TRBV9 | CASSLSGGEAFF
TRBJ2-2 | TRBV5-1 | CASSILANTGELFF
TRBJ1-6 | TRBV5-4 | CASSSGTGKRSYNSPLHF
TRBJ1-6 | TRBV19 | CASSASGTANSPLHF
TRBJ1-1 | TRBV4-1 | CASSPRTGGTEAFF
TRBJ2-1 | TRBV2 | CASSAAQFENEQFF
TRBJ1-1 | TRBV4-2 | CASSQEGGTEAFF
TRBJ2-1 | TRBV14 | CASSGRLAGGPGNEQFF
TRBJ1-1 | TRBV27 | CASSLMTGVWTEAFF
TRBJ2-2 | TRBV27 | CASKIAGYRAGELFF
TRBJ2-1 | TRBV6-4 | CASSAVSGSYNEQFF
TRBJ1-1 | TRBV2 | CASSLRTGATEAFF
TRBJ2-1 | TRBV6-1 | CASRENRGGLFYNEQFF
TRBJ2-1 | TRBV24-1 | CATSRQGAYNEQFF
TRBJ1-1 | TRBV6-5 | CASSSGGAGRTEAFF